This T cell receptor beta chain was sequenced in a study of human T cells and chemical hapten exposure. Study-wide points: PT1 expanded TCR numbers tracked positively with patch test score. The study found that DPC sensitization did not change TCRs above 1 in 1000 frequency.

The germline CDR1 and CDR2 sequences are SGHAT and FQDESV (reference sequence). V lost 4 bases and J lost 7; bases outside the gene matches: 9. The CDR3 totals 14 residues. Time point defined: patch test 3, about 24 weeks after DPC sensitization. Treatment of the sample: therapeutic diphenylcyclopropenone sensitization with weekly scalp DPC. Total RNA came from unfractionated whole blood. This clonotype was counted at least ten times. Its antigen is not known. TCRdb re-called the RACE reads with MiXCR, one entry per CDR3 protein. This repertoire shows roughly 38,000 distinct CDR3 sequences, over 7.5% found once; its top ten account for roughly 25%.

J is TRBJ2-5 and V is TRBV11-1; 7 nucleotides agree with TRBD2. The sequenced sample was whole blood, obtained in connection with sensitization to the hapten diphenylcyclopropenone (DPC). This sequence was found in a man aged 50 to 59 with alopecia areata. Some clones in this sample may be carry-over from other donors' samples. The CDR3 DNA sequence: TGTGCCAGCAGCTCCGGACTAGTCGAAGGGACCCAGTACTTC. Translation: CASSSGLVEGTQYF.